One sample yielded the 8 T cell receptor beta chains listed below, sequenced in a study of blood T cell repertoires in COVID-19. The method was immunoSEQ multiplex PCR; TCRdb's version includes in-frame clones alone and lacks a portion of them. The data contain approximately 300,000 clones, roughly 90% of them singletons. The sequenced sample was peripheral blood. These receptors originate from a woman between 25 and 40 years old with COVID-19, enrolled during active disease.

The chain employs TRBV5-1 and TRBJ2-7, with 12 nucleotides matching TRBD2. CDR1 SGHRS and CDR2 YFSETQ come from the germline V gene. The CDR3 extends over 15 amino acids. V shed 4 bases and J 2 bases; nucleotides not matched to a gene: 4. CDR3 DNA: TGCGCCAGCAGCGAAGGACTAGCGGGGACCTACGAGCAGTACTTC. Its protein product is CASSEGLAGTYEQYF. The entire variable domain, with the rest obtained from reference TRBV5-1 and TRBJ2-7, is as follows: KAGVTQTPRYLIKTRGQQVTLSCSPISGHRSVSWYQQTPGQGLQFLFEYFSETQRNKGNFPGRFSGRQFSNSRSEMNVSTLELGDSALYLCASSEGLAGTYEQYFGPGTRLTVT.

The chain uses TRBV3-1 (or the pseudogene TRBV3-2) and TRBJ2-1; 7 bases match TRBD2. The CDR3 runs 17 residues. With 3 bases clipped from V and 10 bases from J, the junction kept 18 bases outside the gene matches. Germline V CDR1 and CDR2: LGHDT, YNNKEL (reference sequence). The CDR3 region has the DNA TGTGCCAGCAGCCAGTCCCCGGAGCGGGAAACTCTAGGGGAGCAGTTCTTC. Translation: CASSQSPERETLGEQFF.

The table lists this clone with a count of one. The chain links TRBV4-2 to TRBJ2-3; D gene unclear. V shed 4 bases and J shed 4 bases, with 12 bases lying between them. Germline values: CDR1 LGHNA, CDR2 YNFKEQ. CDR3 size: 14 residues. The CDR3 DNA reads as TGTGCCAGCAGCCTCGGTCCCTCCCCAGATACGCAGTATTTT. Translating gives CASSLGPSPDTQYF.

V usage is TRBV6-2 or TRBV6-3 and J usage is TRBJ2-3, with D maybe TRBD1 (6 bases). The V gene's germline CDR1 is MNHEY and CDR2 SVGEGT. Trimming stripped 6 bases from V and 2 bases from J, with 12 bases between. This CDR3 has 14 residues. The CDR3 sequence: CASSRRQDTDTQYF. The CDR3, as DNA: TGTGCCAGCAGCCGCAGACAGGACACAGATACGCAGTATTTT.

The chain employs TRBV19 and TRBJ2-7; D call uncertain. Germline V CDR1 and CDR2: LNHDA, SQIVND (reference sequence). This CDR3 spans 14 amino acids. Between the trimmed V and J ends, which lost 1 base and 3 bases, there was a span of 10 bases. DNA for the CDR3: TGTGCCAGTAGTATAGGACATGTTGGCTACGAGCAGTACTTC. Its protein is CASSIGHVGYEQYF.

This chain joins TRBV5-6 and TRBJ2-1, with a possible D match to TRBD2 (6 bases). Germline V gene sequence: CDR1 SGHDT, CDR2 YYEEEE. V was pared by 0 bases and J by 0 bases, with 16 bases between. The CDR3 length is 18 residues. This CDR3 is CASSLEMTRVSSYNEQFF. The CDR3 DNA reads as TGTGCCAGCAGCTTGGAGATGACTAGGGTAAGCTCCTACAATGAGCAGTTCTTC.

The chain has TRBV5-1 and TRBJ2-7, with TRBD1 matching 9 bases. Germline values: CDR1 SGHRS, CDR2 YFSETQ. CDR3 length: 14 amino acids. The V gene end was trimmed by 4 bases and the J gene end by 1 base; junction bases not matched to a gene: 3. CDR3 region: CASSTGQGSYEQYF. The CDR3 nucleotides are TGCGCCAGCAGCACCGGACAGGGGTCCTACGAGCAGTACTTC.

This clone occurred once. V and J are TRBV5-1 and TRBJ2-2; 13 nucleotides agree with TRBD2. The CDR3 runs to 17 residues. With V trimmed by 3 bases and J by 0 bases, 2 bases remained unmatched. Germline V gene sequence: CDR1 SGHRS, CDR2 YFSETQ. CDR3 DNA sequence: TGCGCCAGCAGCTGGGGGACTAGCGGGGCGAACACCGGGGAGCTGTTTTTT. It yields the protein CASSWGTSGANTGELFF.